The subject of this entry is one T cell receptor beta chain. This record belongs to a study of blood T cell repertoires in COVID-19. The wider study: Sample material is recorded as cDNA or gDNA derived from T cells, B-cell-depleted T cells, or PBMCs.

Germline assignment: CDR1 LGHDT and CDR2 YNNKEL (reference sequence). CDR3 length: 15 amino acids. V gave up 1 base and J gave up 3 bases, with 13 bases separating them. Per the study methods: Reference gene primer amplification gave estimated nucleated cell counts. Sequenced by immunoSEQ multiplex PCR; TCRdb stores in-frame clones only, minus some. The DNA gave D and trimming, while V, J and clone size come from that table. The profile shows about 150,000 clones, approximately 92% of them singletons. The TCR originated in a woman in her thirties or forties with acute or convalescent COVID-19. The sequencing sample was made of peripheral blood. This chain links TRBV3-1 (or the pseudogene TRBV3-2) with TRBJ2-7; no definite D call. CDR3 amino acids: CASSQGSFPLYEQYF. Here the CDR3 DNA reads TGTGCCAGCAGCCAAGGTAGCTTTCCCCTCTACGAGCAGTACTTC.